This T cell receptor (beta chain) was retrieved from a study of blood T cell repertoires in COVID-19. The CDR3 spans 14 residues. CDR1 is SGHTA, CDR2 FQGTGA, per germline. The V end was cut by 5 bases, the J end by 4 bases, with 14 bases between. This table comes from immunoSEQ multiplex PCR, and its TCRdb copy is limited to in-frame clones, with some not included. The sample lists a few hundred thousand clones; under 90% were seen once. The TCR comes from a middle-aged man who had recovered from COVID-19. Material for sequencing was PBMCs or T cells enriched from blood (not recorded which). This chain joins TRBV7-3 and TRBJ1-2, with TRBD1 as a possible D gene (6 bases). The chain's CDR3 is CASSLQGTSYGYTF. As DNA, the CDR3 is TGTGCCAGCAGCCTACAGGGAACCAGCTATGGCTACACCTTC.